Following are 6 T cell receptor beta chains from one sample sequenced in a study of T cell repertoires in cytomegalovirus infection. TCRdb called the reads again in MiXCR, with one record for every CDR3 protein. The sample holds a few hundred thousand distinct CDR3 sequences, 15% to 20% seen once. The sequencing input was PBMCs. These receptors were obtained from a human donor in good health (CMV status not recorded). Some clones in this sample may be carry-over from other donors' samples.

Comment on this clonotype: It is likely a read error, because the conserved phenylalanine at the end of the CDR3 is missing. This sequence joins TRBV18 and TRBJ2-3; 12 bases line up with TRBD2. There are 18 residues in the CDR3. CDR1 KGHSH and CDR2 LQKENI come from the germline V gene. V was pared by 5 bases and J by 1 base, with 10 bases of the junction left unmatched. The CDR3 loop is CASSSRTSGVTGTDTQYL. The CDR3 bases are TGTGCCAGCTCATCCCGGACTAGCGGGGTAACGGGCACAGATACGCAGTATTTG.

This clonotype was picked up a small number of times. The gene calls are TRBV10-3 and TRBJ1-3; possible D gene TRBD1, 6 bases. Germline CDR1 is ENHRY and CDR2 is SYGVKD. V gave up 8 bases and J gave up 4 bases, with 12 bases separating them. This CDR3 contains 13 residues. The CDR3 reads CAIRPDRGNTIYF. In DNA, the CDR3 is TGTGCCATCCGACCCGACAGGGGAAACACCATATATTTT.

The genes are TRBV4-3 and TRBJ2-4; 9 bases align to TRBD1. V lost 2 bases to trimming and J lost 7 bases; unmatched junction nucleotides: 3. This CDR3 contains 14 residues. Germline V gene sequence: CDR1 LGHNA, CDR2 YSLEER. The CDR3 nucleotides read TGCGCCAGCAGCCAAAGGACAGGGGAGAACATTCAGTACTTC. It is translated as CASSQRTGENIQYF.

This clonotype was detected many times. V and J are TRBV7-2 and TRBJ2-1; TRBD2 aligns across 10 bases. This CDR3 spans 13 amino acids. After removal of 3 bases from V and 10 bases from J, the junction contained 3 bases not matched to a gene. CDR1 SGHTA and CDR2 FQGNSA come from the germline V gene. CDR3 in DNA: TGTGCCAGCAGCTTTGGGGGACTAGCGGAGCAGTTCTTC. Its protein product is CASSFGGLAEQFF.

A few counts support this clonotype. The CDR3 loop reads CASADTGRTDTQYF. The CDR3, as DNA: TGTGCCAGCGCAGACACAGGCCGCACAGATACGCAGTATTTT. The chain couples TRBV6-1 to TRBJ2-3, with a tentative D call TRBD1 (5 bases). Trimming removed 8 bases from V and 1 base from J, with 13 bases in between. The CDR3 is made up of 14 amino acids. Germline V gene sequence: CDR1 MNHNS, CDR2 SASEGT.

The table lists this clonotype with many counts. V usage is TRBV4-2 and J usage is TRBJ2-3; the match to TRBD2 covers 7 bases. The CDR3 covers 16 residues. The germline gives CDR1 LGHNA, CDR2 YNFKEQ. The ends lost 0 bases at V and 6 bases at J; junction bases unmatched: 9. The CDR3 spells CASSQDMAGEADTQYF. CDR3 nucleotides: TGTGCCAGCAGCCAAGATATGGCGGGGGAGGCGGATACGCAGTATTTT.